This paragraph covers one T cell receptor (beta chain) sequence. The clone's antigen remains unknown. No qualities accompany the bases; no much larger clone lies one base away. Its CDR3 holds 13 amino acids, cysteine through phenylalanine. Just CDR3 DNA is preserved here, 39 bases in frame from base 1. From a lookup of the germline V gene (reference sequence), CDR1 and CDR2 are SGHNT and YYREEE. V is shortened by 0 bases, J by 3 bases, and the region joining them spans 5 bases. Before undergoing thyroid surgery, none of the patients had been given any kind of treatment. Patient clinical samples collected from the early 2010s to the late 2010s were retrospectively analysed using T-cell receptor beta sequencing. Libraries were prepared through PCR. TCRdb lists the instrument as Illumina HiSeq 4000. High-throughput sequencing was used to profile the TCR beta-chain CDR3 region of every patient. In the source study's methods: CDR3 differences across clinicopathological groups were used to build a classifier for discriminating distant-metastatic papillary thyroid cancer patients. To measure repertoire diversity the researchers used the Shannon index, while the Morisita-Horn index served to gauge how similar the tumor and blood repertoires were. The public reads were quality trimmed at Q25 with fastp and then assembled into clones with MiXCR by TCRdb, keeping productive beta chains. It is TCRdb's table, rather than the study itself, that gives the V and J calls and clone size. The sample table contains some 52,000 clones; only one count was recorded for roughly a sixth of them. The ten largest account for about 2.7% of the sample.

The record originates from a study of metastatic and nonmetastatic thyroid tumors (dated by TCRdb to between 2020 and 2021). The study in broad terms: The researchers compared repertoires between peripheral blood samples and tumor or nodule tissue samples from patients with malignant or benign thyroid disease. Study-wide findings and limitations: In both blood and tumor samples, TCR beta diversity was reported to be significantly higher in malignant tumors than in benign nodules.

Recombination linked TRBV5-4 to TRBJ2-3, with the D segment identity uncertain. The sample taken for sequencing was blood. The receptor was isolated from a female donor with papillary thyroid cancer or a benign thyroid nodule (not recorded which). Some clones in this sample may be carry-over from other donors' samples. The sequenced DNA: TGTGCCAGCAGCTTGGCCGGGACAGATACGCAGTATTTT. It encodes CASSLAGTDTQYF.